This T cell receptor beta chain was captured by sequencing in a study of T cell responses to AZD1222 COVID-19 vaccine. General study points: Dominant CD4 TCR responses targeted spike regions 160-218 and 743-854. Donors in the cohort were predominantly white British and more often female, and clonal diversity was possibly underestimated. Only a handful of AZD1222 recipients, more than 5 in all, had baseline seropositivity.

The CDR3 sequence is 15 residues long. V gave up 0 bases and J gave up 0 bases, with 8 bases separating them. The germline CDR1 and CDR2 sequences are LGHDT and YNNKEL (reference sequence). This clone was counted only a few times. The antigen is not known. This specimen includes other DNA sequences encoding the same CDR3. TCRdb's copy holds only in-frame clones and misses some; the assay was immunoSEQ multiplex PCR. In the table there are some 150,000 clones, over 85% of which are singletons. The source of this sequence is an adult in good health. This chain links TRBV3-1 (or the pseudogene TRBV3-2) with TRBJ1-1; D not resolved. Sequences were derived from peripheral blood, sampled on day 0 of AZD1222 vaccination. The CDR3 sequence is CASSQDSPMNTEAFF. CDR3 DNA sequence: TGTGCCAGCAGCCAAGACAGCCCCATGAACACTGAAGCTTTCTTT.